This TCR beta chain was found in a study of T-cell reconstitution after alpha-beta-depleted transplantation in children. Study-level findings and limits: Diversity of TCRbeta at day 60 was high in some patients, arising from surviving recipient T cells and thymic progenitors. T-cell counts and diversity at one year post-transplant came mainly from newly produced T cells. Several hundred expanded graft clones reportedly were the source of alpha-beta T cells about two months after transplant.

Preparing the TCRbeta library involved the use of unique molecular identifiers. Using its own MiXCR run on the PCR reads, TCRdb lists one record per CDR3 protein. Among about 420,000 distinct CDR3 sequences listed, around 15% were seen once. This clonotype turned up a few times. Its target is unknown. CDR3 size: 13 residues. Trimming shortened V by 6 bases and J by 10 bases, and 16 bases separated the two germline ends. This chain uses TRBV12-3 or TRBV12-4 with TRBJ2-1; no firm D call. The TCR originated in a boy younger than two who had a stem cell transplant for Wiskott-Aldrich syndrome, so the T cells may come from the graft donor. Source: PBMCs, mostly from graft donor cells, taken 360 days after TCRalphabeta/CD19-depleted stem cell transplant. CDR3: CASSTEGPNEQFF. The CDR3 DNA reads as TGTGCCAGCAGCACCGAAGGACCTAACGAGCAGTTCTTC.